A single sample gave rise to the 25 T cell receptor beta chains below, sequenced in a study of PD-1 blockade in classical Hodgkin lymphoma. Only in-frame clones appear in the TCRdb table, and some are missing; sequencing was by immunoSEQ multiplex PCR. The repertoire holds more than 60,000 clones, about nine tenths seen once, with 9.7% in the top ten. No patient escaped relapse after autologous stem cell transplantation, and brentuximab vedotin exposure varied. The sample was peripheral blood mononuclear cells (PBMCs), taken at baseline. The receptors come from a human donor with classical Hodgkin lymphoma.

This chain connects TRBV5-1 to TRBJ2-1; D may be TRBD2 (6 bases). Deletions cut 4 bases from V and 6 bases from J, with 17 bases between. Per the germline V gene, CDR1 is SGHRS and CDR2 is YFSETQ. The CDR3 sequence is 15 residues long. The CDR3 sequence is CASSPSSGFSNEQFF. CDR3 DNA sequence: TGCGCCAGCAGCCCCTCCAGCGGGTTCTCCAATGAGCAGTTCTTC.

The rearrangement joins TRBV27 to TRBJ2-7; D unresolved. CDR1 is MNHEY, CDR2 SMNVEV, per germline (reference sequence). Trimming removed 8 bases at V and 4 bases at J, with 12 bases between. The length of the CDR3 is 12 residues. For the CDR3, the DNA is TGTGCCAGCTGGTCCTCGGAATACGAGCAGTACTTC. It codes for CASWSSEYEQYF.

This clone was counted between two and nine times. This sequence joins TRBV12-5 and TRBJ2-1, with 14 nucleotides matching TRBD2. V lost 4 bases to trimming and J lost 4 bases; unmatched junction nucleotides: 12. Germline CDR1 is LGHNT and CDR2 is FRNRAP. The CDR3 is 19 amino acids. CDR3 nucleotides: TGTGCTAGTGGTTGGGGACTAGCGGGAGAAGGAACGGGGTACAATGAGCAGTTCTTC. Translation: CASGWGLAGEGTGYNEQFF. Complete variable domain (other parts from reference TRBV12-5 and TRBJ2-1): DARVTQTPRHKVTEMGQEVTMRCQPILGHNTVFWYRQTMMQGLELLAYFRNRAPLDDSGMPKDRFSAEMPDATLATLKIQPSEPRDSAVYFCASGWGLAGEGTGYNEQFFGPGTRLTVL.

The gene calls are TRBV2 and TRBJ2-7; D gene uncertain. The germline V and J ends were trimmed by 6 bases and 6 bases, with 21 bases remaining between them. This CDR3 is 15 amino acids long. Per germline, CDR1 SNHLY and CDR2 FYNNEI. CDR3 DNA: TGTGCCAGCAGCGATTTCGCAGGCAGCACCACCGAGCAGTACTTC. Translated, it gives CASSDFAGSTTEQYF.

V gene TRBV2 combines with J gene TRBJ2-2, with a possible D match to TRBD1 (6 bases). Trimming removed 9 bases from V and 5 bases from J, with 16 bases in between. Germline V lookup: CDR1 SNHLY, CDR2 FYNNEI. The CDR3 sequence is 14 residues long. CDR3 residues: CASRTDKATGELFF. The DNA of the CDR3 is TGTGCCAGTAGGACAGACAAGGCGACCGGGGAGCTGTTTTTT. The full variable domain, in which reference TRBV2 and TRBJ2-2 provide the parts outside the CDR3, is EPEVTQTPSHQVTQMGQEVILRCVPISNHLYFYWYRQILGQKVEFLVSFYNNEISEKSEIFDDQFSVERPDGSNFTLKIRSTKLEDSAMYFCASRTDKATGELFFGEGSRLTVL.

This chain links TRBV4-1 with TRBJ1-6; a possible D gene is TRBD1 (5 bases). Deletions cut 0 bases from V and 9 bases from J, with 12 bases between. The germline CDR1 and CDR2 sequences are MGHRA and YSYEKL. The CDR3 is made up of 15 amino acids. The CDR3 DNA is TGCGCCAGCAGCCAAGAGGGCGACAGTTTTTCACCCCTCCACTTT. The encoded protein is CASSQEGDSFSPLHF.

The J gene is TRBJ2-2, the V gene TRBV10-2, with TRBD1 identical over 9 bases. Unmatched junction bases numbered 3, after V lost 5 bases and J lost 5 bases. This CDR3 has 14 residues. Germline V gene lookup returns CDR1 WSHSY and CDR2 SAAADI. The CDR3 DNA sequence: TGCGCCAGCAGTAGACAGGGGGGTACCGGGGAGCTGTTTTTT. Protein sequence: CASSRQGGTGELFF.

V is TRBV28 and J is TRBJ2-4; TRBD1 matches at 8 bases. In germline, CDR1 is MDHEN, CDR2 SYDVKM. After removal of 4 bases from V and 2 bases from J, the junction contained 13 bases not matched to a gene. The CDR3 sequence is 18 residues long. CDR3 DNA sequence: TGTGCCAGCAGTTCCCGCTTTGGTCAGGGGGCGACCAAAAACATTCAGTACTTC. Protein product: CASSSRFGQGATKNIQYF.

J is TRBJ2-7 and V is TRBV11-2; TRBD2 matches at 11 bases. The CDR3 is made up of 15 amino acids. J lost 3 bases, V lost 6 bases, and 7 bases had no gene match. Per germline, CDR1 SGHAT and CDR2 FQNNGV. CDR3 protein: CASRRNGLAGYEQYF. CDR3 nucleotides: TGTGCCAGCAGAAGAAACGGACTAGCGGGCTACGAGCAGTACTTC.

V gene TRBV11-1 combines with J gene TRBJ2-7, with D perhaps TRBD1 or TRBD2 (5 bases each). The germline V gene encodes CDR1 SGHAT and CDR2 FQDESV (reference sequence). V gave up 5 bases and J gave up 2 bases, with 16 bases separating them. The CDR3 runs 15 residues. DNA for the CDR3: TGTGCCAGCAGCCCACTGGGGGAGTATACCTACGAGCAGTACTTC. Its translation is CASSPLGEYTYEQYF.

The chain uses TRBV9 and TRBJ2-5, with a possible D match to TRBD2 (6 bases). Germline V lookup: CDR1 SGDLS, CDR2 YYNGEE. The CDR3 covers 15 residues. Trimming left V 2 bases short and J 2 bases short, with 13 bases between. The CDR3 nucleotides are TGTGCCAGCAGCGTTGGGGTCGGGGGACAAGAGACCCAGTACTTC. Amino acid sequence: CASSVGVGGQETQYF.

The chain combines TRBV9 with TRBJ1-1; D unclear. The length of the CDR3 is 15 residues. Per germline, CDR1 SGDLS and CDR2 YYNGEE. V was shortened by 0 bases and J by 4 bases, with 13 bases between the two germline ends. CDR3 region: CASSVEETPSTEAFF. The CDR3, as DNA: TGTGCCAGCAGCGTAGAGGAGACACCGAGCACTGAAGCTTTCTTT.

A note on this clone: Compared with germline, one end of the junction differs, possibly owing to a read error. The CDR3 is CASRLDRGYGYTF. The CDR3 nucleotides read TGTGCCAGCAGATTGGACAGGGGGTATGGCTACACCTTC. This sequence joins TRBV5-6 and TRBJ1-2, with 10 bases fitting TRBD1. Germline loops: CDR1 SGHDT, CDR2 YYEEEE. The CDR3 is 13 residues long.

V is TRBV5-4 and J is TRBJ2-7; D may be TRBD1 or TRBD2 (6 bases each). CDR3 length equals 15 residues. The germline V gene has CDR1 SGHNT and CDR2 YYREEE (reference sequence). V lost 4 bases, J lost 5 bases, and 19 bases lay in between. CDR3 amino acids: CASSPNGGAGDEQYF. DNA of the CDR3: TGTGCCAGCAGCCCCAACGGGGGCGCGGGCGACGAGCAGTACTTC.

The V call is TRBV19, the J call TRBJ2-3; D gene unclear. Germline lookup yields CDR1 LNHDA and CDR2 SQIVND (reference sequence). CDR3 length equals 14 residues. V lost 1 base and J lost 4, with 9 bases in between. This chain's CDR3 is CASSIVHLPDTQYF. CDR3 in DNA: TGTGCCAGTAGTATAGTGCACCTCCCAGATACGCAGTATTTT. The whole variable domain, filled in from reference TRBV19 and TRBJ2-3, reads DGGITQSPKYLFRKEGQNVTLSCEQNLNHDAMYWYRQDPGQGLRLIYYSQIVNDFQKGDIAEGYSVSREKKESFPLTVTSAQKNPTAFYLCASSIVHLPDTQYFGPGTRLTVL.

This clone was found once. The V call is TRBV18, the J call TRBJ1-2; D remains ambiguous. V lost 0 bases and J 3 bases, leaving 8 bases between the germline ends. The CDR3 has 14 residues. Germline values: CDR1 KGHSH, CDR2 LQKENI. DNA of the CDR3: TGTGCCAGCTCACCACCGCTCACCCACTATGGCTACACCTTC. It codes for CASSPPLTHYGYTF.

The chain links TRBV19 to TRBJ1-2; the match to TRBD1 covers 10 bases. CDR3 length: 15 amino acids. V trimming: 5 bases; J trimming: 4 bases; junction bases outside the gene matches: 7. Per germline, CDR1 LNHDA and CDR2 SQIVND (reference sequence). The CDR3 spells CASSPGTGAIYGYTF. CDR3 DNA: TGTGCCAGTAGTCCGGGGACAGGGGCCATCTATGGCTACACCTTC.

V is TRBV4-1 and J is TRBJ2-7; a weak D match, TRBD1 (6 bases). The V end was cut by 3 bases, the J end by 1 base, with 7 bases between. The CDR3 has 13 residues. The germline gives CDR1 MGHRA, CDR2 YSYEKL. The CDR3 sequence: CASSHDRSYEQYF. CDR3 nucleotide sequence: TGCGCCAGCAGCCATGACAGGTCCTACGAGCAGTACTTC.

The J gene is TRBJ1-2, the V gene TRBV29-1; the D is unclear. Between the trimmed V and J ends, which lost 5 bases and 2 bases, there was a span of 9 bases. Germline CDR1 and CDR2: SQVTM and ANQGSEA. The length of the CDR3 is 12 residues. Here the CDR3 DNA reads TGCAGCGTTCCGACTTACAACTATGGCTACACCTTC. It encodes CSVPTYNYGYTF.

This chain connects TRBV21-1 to TRBJ1-5; no check of the table's D call, TRBD1, against the DNA was made. TRBV21-1 is a known pseudogene. The length of the CDR3 is 18 residues. The CDR3 loop reads CASIHQGDSQWGNQPQHF. In DNA, the CDR3 is TGTGCCAGCATCCACCAAGGGGACAGCCAGTGGGGCAATCAGCCCCAGCATTTT.

The V and J genes are TRBV28 and TRBJ2-7; unclear D gene. Trimming cost V 1 base and J 6 bases, with 13 bases left between them. CDR3 size: 14 residues. Germline values: CDR1 MDHEN, CDR2 SYDVKM. CDR3 DNA: TGTGCCAGCAGTTTATCGGTCTTATCGGGCGAGCAGTACTTC. Protein sequence: CASSLSVLSGEQYF.

The chain couples TRBV7-8 to TRBJ2-5, with D perhaps being TRBD1 or TRBD2 (5 bases each). With 7 bases removed from V and 1 base from J, the gap between germline ends came to 16 bases. The CDR3 extends over 15 amino acids. CDR1 SGHVS and CDR2 FQNEAQ come from the germline V gene. The CDR3 DNA reads as TGTGCCAGCACCCAAGATAGGGGAGCCCAAGAGACCCAGTACTTC. Residues: CASTQDRGAQETQYF.

In its sample, this clone was seen once. The chain uses TRBV11-2 and TRBJ1-4, with D unclear. The germline gives CDR1 SGHAT, CDR2 FQNNGV. This CDR3 has 15 amino acids. V shed 5 bases and J shed 0 bases, with 10 bases lying between them. CDR3: CASSERVATNEKLFF. The CDR3 nucleotides are TGTGCCAGCAGCGAACGAGTTGCAACTAATGAAAAACTGTTTTTT. The full variable domain, in which reference TRBV11-2 and TRBJ1-4 provide the parts outside the CDR3, is EAGVAQSPRYKIIEKRQSVAFWCNPISGHATLYWYQQILGQGPKLLIQFQNNGVVDDSQLPKDRFSAERLKGVDSTLKIQPAKLEDSAVYLCASSERVATNEKLFFGSGTQLSVL.

This chain uses TRBV18 with TRBJ2-7, with a weak D call TRBD1 (5 bases). Germline V gene data show CDR1 as KGHSH and CDR2 as LQKENI. Trimming stripped 4 bases from V and 4 bases from J, with 17 bases between. The CDR3 runs 15 residues. CDR3 nucleotide sequence: TGTGCCAGCTCACAATCACAGGCAGGAAGTTACGAGCAGTACTTC. Residues: CASSQSQAGSYEQYF. The variable domain in full, with the rest retrieved from reference TRBV18 and TRBJ2-7, is NAGVMQNPRHLVRRRGQEARLRCSPMKGHSHVYWYRQLPEEGLKFMVYLQKENIIDESGMPKERFSAEFPKEGPSILRIQQVVRGDSAAYFCASSQSQAGSYEQYFGPGTRLTVT.

The rearrangement uses TRBV28 and TRBJ2-1; possible D gene TRBD2, 5 bases. The CDR3 is 17 residues long. V was clipped by 6 bases and J by 2 bases, with 20 bases between them. Germline V gives CDR1 MDHEN, CDR2 SYDVKM. This chain's CDR3 is CASRAIVGASPYNEQFF. The DNA of the CDR3 is TGTGCCAGCAGGGCCATAGTAGGCGCTAGCCCCTACAATGAGCAGTTCTTC.